The present entry profiles one TCR beta chain with its context. Its antigen is unknown. These data come from a study of long-term antiretroviral therapy in people with HIV. General observations from the study: In the period from the mid-2000s to the late 2010s, blood was collected, possibly under older ART regimens. Relative to control repertoires, HIV repertoires exhibited narrower CDR3 length ranges.

Survey-level resolution applied to immunoSEQ assay v3.0. TCRdb's copy holds only in-frame clones and misses some; the assay was immunoSEQ multiplex PCR. The top ten hold nearly 7.5% of the sample, which has just under 30,000 clones, less than 90% seen once. CDR1 and CDR2 (germline): SGHKS, YYEKEE (reference sequence). V dropped 3 bases and J dropped 2 bases, with 8 bases sitting between them. CDR3 length equals 13 residues. This sequence joins TRBV5-5 and TRBJ2-5, with D perhaps TRBD1 (6 bases). This sequence was found in a man between 50 and 59 years old with HIV. The sample was unsorted PBMCs, taken around 5 years before starting antiretroviral therapy. This chain's CDR3 is CASSSRGQETQYF. The CDR3 DNA sequence: TGTGCCAGCAGCTCCAGGGGACAAGAGACCCAGTACTTC. Full variable domain (rest looked up from reference TRBV5-5 and TRBJ2-5): DAGVTQSPTHLIKTRGQQVTLRCSPISGHKSVSWYQQVLGQGPQFIFQYYEKEERGRGNFPDRFSARQFPNYSSELNVNALLLGDSALYLCASSSRGQETQYFGPGTRLLVL.